The 9 T cell receptor beta chains reported below all come from one sample, sequenced in a study of blood T cells in healthy people across ages. With a J-beta primer mix and a sample-barcoded 5' primer, a second PCR ran 7 to 11 cycles. TCRdb redid the calling of the 5' RACE reads with MiXCR, one entry per CDR3 protein. This table has under 1 million distinct CDR3 sequences, 40% to 50% appearing once. Sequenced material: blood. Receptors were obtained from a man aged 55-75 years in good health.

This chain links TRBV20-1 with TRBJ1-5; no clear D gene. Deletions cut 5 bases from V and 0 bases from J, with 14 bases between. Germline CDR1 DFQATT, CDR2 SNEGSKA (reference sequence). The CDR3 length is 15 residues. This CDR3 is CSALTLMDSNQPQHF. DNA of the CDR3: TGCAGTGCTTTGACCCTCATGGATAGCAATCAGCCCCAGCATTTT.

V usage is TRBV27 and J usage is TRBJ2-5; 7 bases line up with TRBD1. This CDR3 has 15 amino acids. The junction had 6 bases not matched to a gene; V was cut back by 5 bases and J by 0 bases. CDR1 and CDR2 from the germline V gene are MNHEY and SMNVEV (reference sequence). CDR3 coding DNA: TGTGCCAGCAGTCACAGGGGCCTGTACCAAGAGACCCAGTACTTC. This sequence encodes CASSHRGLYQETQYF.

This clonotype was found many times. This chain uses TRBV13 with TRBJ2-7; D might be TRBD1 (6 bases). Trimming shortened V by 1 base and J by 2 bases, and 12 bases separated the two germline ends. The CDR3 has 15 amino acids. Germline V CDR1 and CDR2: PRHDT, FYEKMQ (reference sequence). The chain's CDR3 is CASSLADSPPYEQYF. The CDR3 DNA reads TGTGCCAGCAGCTTAGCGGACAGCCCGCCCTACGAGCAGTACTTC. The full variable domain, with the rest looked up from reference TRBV13 and TRBJ2-7, is AAGVIQSPRHLIKEKRETATLKCYPIPRHDTVYWYQQGPGQDPQFLISFYEKMQSDKGSIPDRFSAQQFSDYHSELNMSSLELGDSALYFCASSLADSPPYEQYFGPGTRLTVT.

The CDR3 DNA reads TGTGCCAGCAACTCGGCTGGCGGCCCCGTTATGTATGAGCAGTTCTTC. Translating it yields CASNSAGGPVMYEQFF. The chain joins TRBV11-2 to TRBJ2-1; no definite D call. Per germline, CDR1 SGHAT and CDR2 FQNNGV. The CDR3 totals 16 residues. V was cut by 7 bases and J by 8 bases, with 24 bases left in between.

The sample holds a few counts of this clonotype. The chain uses TRBV9 and TRBJ1-2; 9 bases line up with TRBD1. Trimming cost V 4 bases and J 4 bases; bases outside gene matches: 8. This CDR3 region has 15 residues. The germline CDR1 and CDR2 sequences are SGDLS and YYNGEE. The CDR3 reads CASSLGQGGSYGYTF. In nucleotides, the CDR3 is TGTGCCAGCAGCCTGGGACAGGGTGGAAGCTATGGCTACACCTTC.

The V and J genes are TRBV3-1 and TRBJ2-1, with 12 bases matching TRBD2. CDR1 is LGHDT, CDR2 YNNKEL, per germline (reference sequence). The CDR3 sequence is 14 residues long. The junction had 0 bases not matched to a gene; V was cut back by 4 bases and J by 5 bases. The CDR3 here is CASSPSGGDNEQFF. The CDR3 region has the DNA TGTGCCAGCAGCCCTAGCGGGGGGGACAATGAGCAGTTCTTC.

The V call is TRBV2, the J call TRBJ2-4, with D maybe TRBD2 (5 bases). V was shortened by 0 bases and J by 3 bases, with 9 bases between the two germline ends. Germline lookup yields CDR1 SNHLY and CDR2 FYNNEI. The CDR3 is 15 amino acids. CDR3 residues: CASSEAGRIKNIQYF. In DNA, the CDR3 is TGTGCCAGCAGTGAAGCGGGGAGAATCAAAAACATTCAGTACTTC.

This clonotype was recorded once. The chain links TRBV21-1 to TRBJ2-1; TRBD1, as called in the table, went unchecked against the DNA. TRBV21-1 is a known pseudogene. The CDR3 is 12 residues long. This CDR3 is CASREQGNEQFF. In DNA, the CDR3 is TGTGCCAGCAGAGAACAGGGTAATGAGCAGTTCTTC.

The J gene is TRBJ2-3, the V gene TRBV27; 11 nucleotides line up with TRBD2. The V gene's germline CDR1 is MNHEY and CDR2 SMNVEV (reference sequence). Trimming took 6 bases from V and 1 from J; bases not matched to a gene: 15. The CDR3 has 19 residues. The DNA for the CDR3 is TGTGCCAGCAGACCCATTGGGCTAGCGGGGGGTCGAGGCACAGATACGCAGTATTTT. Its protein is CASRPIGLAGGRGTDTQYF.